This TCR beta chain was captured in a study of blood T cell repertoires in COVID-19. About the study: From T cells, B-cell-depleted T cells, or PBMCs came the material, which was cDNA or gDNA.

Recruitment covered some 25 US areas and drew participants whose ages spanned roughly 18 to 89 years. Before being deemed recovered, Cohort 3 donors had two negative PCRs, clearance, or symptom resolution. In the authors' workflow: For nucleated cells, counts were estimated from reference gene primer amplification. Data came from immunoSEQ multiplex PCR; TCRdb stores just in-frame clones and leaves some out. Clone size and V and J calls were adopted from that table, with D and trimming inferred from the DNA. The table lists 300,000 or so clones, roughly 90% of them singletons. The length of the CDR3 is 10 residues. V was trimmed by 4 bases and J by 6 bases, leaving 3 bases between them. Germline V gene sequence: CDR1 SGDLS, CDR2 YYNGEE. This clone was recorded once.

The source is a woman under 40 who had recovered from COVID-19. V and J are TRBV9 and TRBJ2-3; D uncertain. Specimen: PBMCs or T cells enriched from blood (not recorded which). The CDR3 loop reads CASSLDTQYF. The CDR3 region has the DNA TGTGCCAGCAGCCTCGATACGCAGTATTTT.